This T cell receptor (beta chain) was sequenced in a study of Ad26.COV2.S vaccination and SARS-CoV-2 variants (dated by TCRdb to the early 2020s). Study-wide context: Vaccine-arm donors were drawn from COV1001, a multicentre, randomized, double-blind, placebo-controlled phase I-IIa trial of Ad26.COV2.S in healthy adults. Ad26.COV2.S was administered intramuscularly at 5 x 10^10 or 1 x 10^11 viral particles, either as a single shot or as two shots given 56 days apart. The specificity and breadth of SARS-CoV-2-reactive T cell receptors after Ad26.COV2.S vaccination were assessed by TCRbeta repertoire sequencing. The TCR-sequenced set comprised approximately 32 samples: roughly 19 Ad26.COV2.S vaccine recipients, 5 placebo recipients and 8 SARS-CoV-2 convalescent individuals. Trial participants were randomized into five groups of five, in which low-dose or high-dose Ad26.COV2.S was given once or twice, or placebo was given on both occasions. Throughout the experiments and outcome assessment, investigators stayed blinded to trial group allocation.

CDR1 and CDR2, looked up from the germline V gene, are SQVTM and ANQGSEA. V sheds 0 bases and J sheds 4 bases, leaving 15 bases between their ends. The CDR3 numbers 15 residues from cysteine through phenylalanine. Only the CDR3 DNA stays, 45 bases, in frame from base 1. As concerns this clone: It has no known antigen specificity. No base-level quality is on record; no much larger clone is a single base apart.

The research as a whole found: Substantial breadth of spike-specific CD8+ and CD4+ T cell responses was reported after vaccination. The study lacked the statistical power to compare responses across vaccine doses or regimens. It was noted by the authors that total T cell responses may have been underestimated by the TCR breadth and depth analyses. Spike-specific TCR breadth was higher in Ad26.COV2.S recipients than in placebo recipients (P = 0.0014). Comparable non-spike TCR breadth was observed between vaccine and placebo recipients, consistent with only spike being contained in the vaccine.

The immunoSEQ Assay was the method used to sequence TCRbeta CDR3 regions. After extraction, genomic DNA underwent amplification by bias-controlled multiplex PCR, followed by high-throughput sequencing. Regarding the original processing steps: Collapsing and filtering of sequences were performed to quantify the absolute abundance of each unique TCRbeta CDR3 region. T cell fraction was estimated by normalizing TCRbeta template counts to usable DNA, which was measured by amplifying reference genes present in all nucleated cells. Repertoire TCRs were annotated as SARS-CoV-2-specific when V gene, CDR3 amino acid sequence and J gene were exactly matched to a known reactive TCR set. The reference SARS-CoV-2 TCR set was obtained from MIRA and was filtered for enrichment in COVID-19-positive ImmuneCODE repertoires, whereby public or cross-reactive TCRs were removed. Using the MIRA antigens, annotated TCRs were further analysed by specific ORF or by position within an ORF. Breadth was defined as annotated unique rearrangements over total unique productive rearrangements; depth was the summed frequency of those rearrangements. TCR breadth was compared between groups using two-sided Wilcoxon rank-sum tests. As stored in TCRdb, this immuneACCESS dataset retains in-frame rearrangements with V and J assigned. A fraction of the clones does not appear; measured against another copy, unresolved V genes explain less than half of the discrepancy, and the remainder lacks a known reason. That table supplies the V and J calls and clone size; D and trimming were determined from the DNA. The sample table shows around 400,000 clones, and around 90% are seen once. The ten biggest clones cover over 9% of the sample.

What the treatment or condition label conveys for this sample: 15 to 20 received Ad26.COV2.S at low or high dose, single or two shots; about 5 received placebo; per-sample allocation not given. Repertoires of vaccine and placebo recipients were sequenced from samples collected on day 63 after the first injection. Between 29 July and 7 August 2020, Cohort 1b enrolled 25 adults aged 18-55 years at one site in Boston, USA. Ad26.COV2.S was a replication-incompetent adenovirus type 26 vector that expressed a prefusion-stabilized SARS-CoV-2 spike protein derived from the original Wuhan strain. The sequencing here drew on peripheral blood, taken in a trial of Ad26.COV2.S vaccine versus placebo. This receptor was identified in a person between 18 and 65 years old who received the Ad26.COV2.S COVID-19 vaccine or a placebo. The rearranged segments are TRBV29-1 and TRBJ1-1, and TRBD1 may be the D gene, going by 6 matching bases. The CDR3 region reads CSVEEWAGVSTEAFF. The DNA sequence follows: TGCAGCGTTGAAGAGTGGGCAGGGGTCAGCACTGAAGCTTTCTTT. Reference TRBV29-1 and TRBJ1-1 genes cover what lies past the CDR3, so the full variable domain is SAVISQKPSRDICQRGTSLTIQCQVDSQVTMMFWYRQQPGQSLTLIATANQGSEATYESGFVIDKFPISRPNLTFSTLTVSNMSPEDSSIYLCSVEEWAGVSTEAFFGQGTRLTVV.